The 4 T cell receptor beta chains reported below all come from one sample, sequenced in a study of radiotherapy plus CTLA-4 blockade in lung cancer. TCRdb's copy holds only in-frame clones and misses some; the assay was immunoSEQ multiplex PCR. The sample has some 73,000 clones; about 80% are singletons. This material consisted of peripheral blood, taken from a patient treated with radiotherapy plus ipilimumab. These receptors originate from a human donor with non-small cell lung cancer who had stable disease on radiotherapy plus ipilimumab.

The count of this clone is one. V usage is TRBV5-1 and J usage is TRBJ2-2; D not resolved. The CDR3 is made up of 14 amino acids. Germline V gene lookup returns CDR1 SGHRS and CDR2 YFSETQ. V dropped 6 bases and J dropped 0 bases, with 9 bases sitting between them. CDR3 sequence: CASTIWTNTGELFF. Written as DNA, the CDR3 is TGCGCCAGCACTATCTGGACGAACACCGGGGAGCTGTTTTTT.

V and J are TRBV5-1 and TRBJ2-7; the D gene is possibly TRBD2 (6 bases). Trimming stripped 0 bases from V and 3 bases from J, with 13 bases between. Germline CDR1 SGHRS, CDR2 YFSETQ. The length of the CDR3 is 15 residues. CDR3 bases: TGCGCCAGCAGCTTGGTCGGGGGTACCGGCTACGAGCAGTACTTC. Translation: CASSLVGGTGYEQYF.

The chain links TRBV9 to TRBJ2-2; 7 nucleotides align to TRBD1. From germline, CDR1 is SGDLS and CDR2 YYNGEE. CDR3 size: 14 residues. Trimming took 4 bases from V and 3 from J; bases not matched to a gene: 3. In nucleotides, the CDR3 is TGTGCCAGCAGCATTACAGGGGACACCGGGGAGCTGTTTTTT. It specifies CASSITGDTGELFF. Full variable domain (outside the CDR3, taken from reference TRBV9 and TRBJ2-2): DSGVTQTPKHLITATGQRVTLRCSPRSGDLSVYWYQQSLDQGLQFLIQYYNGEERAKGNILERFSAQQFPDLHSELNLSSLELGDSALYFCASSITGDTGELFFGEGSRLTVL.

This clone was recorded once. The V gene is TRBV10-2, the J gene TRBJ2-7; TRBD1 matches 8 bases. Germline loops: CDR1 WSHSY, CDR2 SAAADI. J lost 3 bases, V lost 5 bases, and 6 bases had no gene match. This CDR3 region has 14 residues. The CDR3 DNA reads as TGCGCCAGCAGTTGGGGGACAGGCGACTACGAGCAGTACTTC. Its translation is CASSWGTGDYEQYF.